This TCR beta chain is drawn from a study of shared clonotypes between healthy human individuals. The method was immunoSEQ multiplex PCR; TCRdb's version includes in-frame clones alone and lacks a portion of them. The table records 600,000 to 750,000 clones, around 72% of them present only once. This CDR3 comprises 13 residues. The V end was cut by 7 bases, the J end by 4 bases, with 10 bases between. Germline V gene lookup returns CDR1 LNHDA and CDR2 SQIVND (reference sequence). The chain is built from TRBV19 and TRBJ1-4; D remains unclear. What was sequenced was memory CD4+ T cells sorted from blood. Subset meaning: CD45RA-negative fraction. This receptor was identified in a woman in her twenties or thirties in good health. CDR3 sequence (DNA): TGTGCCAGTAAAAGGTCAGATAATGAAAAACTGTTTTTT. It yields the protein CASKRSDNEKLFF.